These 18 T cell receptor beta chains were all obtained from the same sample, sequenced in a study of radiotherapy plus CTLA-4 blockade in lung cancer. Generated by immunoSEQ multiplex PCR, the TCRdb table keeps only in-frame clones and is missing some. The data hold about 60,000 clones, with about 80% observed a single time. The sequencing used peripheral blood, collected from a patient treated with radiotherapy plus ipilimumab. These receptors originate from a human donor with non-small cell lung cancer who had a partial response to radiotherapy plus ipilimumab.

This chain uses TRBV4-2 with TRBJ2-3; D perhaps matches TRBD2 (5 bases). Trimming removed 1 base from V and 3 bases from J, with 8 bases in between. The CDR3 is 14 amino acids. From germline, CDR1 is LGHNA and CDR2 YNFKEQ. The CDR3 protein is CASSQGPGTDTQYF. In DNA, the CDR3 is TGTGCCAGCAGCCAAGGCCCGGGGACAGATACGCAGTATTTT.

CDR3 nucleotide sequence: TGCGCCAGCAGCCGTATTGTCGGACCGGGACAGGGAACTGAAGCTTTCTTT. Residues: CASSRIVGPGQGTEAFF. The chain links TRBV5-1 to TRBJ1-1, with 9 bases matching TRBD1. The CDR3 sequence is 17 residues long. In germline, CDR1 is SGHRS, CDR2 YFSETQ. V dropped 4 bases and J dropped 5; count of bases not matched to a gene: 15. The whole variable domain, remainder taken from reference TRBV5-1 and TRBJ1-1, is KAGVTQTPRYLIKTRGQQVTLSCSPISGHRSVSWYQQTPGQGLQFLFEYFSETQRNKGNFPGRFSGRQFSNSRSEMNVSTLELGDSALYLCASSRIVGPGQGTEAFFGQGTRLTVV.

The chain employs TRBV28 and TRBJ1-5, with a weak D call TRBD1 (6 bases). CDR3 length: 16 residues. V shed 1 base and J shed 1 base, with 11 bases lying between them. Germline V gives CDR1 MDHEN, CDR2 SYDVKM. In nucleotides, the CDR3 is TGTGCCAGCAGTTTATTGGGGGCCTCAAGCAATCAGCCCCAGCATTTT. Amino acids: CASSLLGASSNQPQHF.

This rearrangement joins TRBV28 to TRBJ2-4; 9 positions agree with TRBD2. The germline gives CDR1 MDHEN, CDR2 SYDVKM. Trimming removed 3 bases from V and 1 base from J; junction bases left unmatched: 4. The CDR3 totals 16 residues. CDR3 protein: CASSFPSGEAKNIQYF. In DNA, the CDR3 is TGTGCCAGCAGTTTCCCTAGCGGGGAGGCCAAAAACATTCAGTACTTC.

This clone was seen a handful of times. CDR3 DNA sequence: TGTGCCAGTAGTACGGGGGGATGGACTGAAGCTTTCTTT. This translates into CASSTGGWTEAFF. V and J are TRBV19 and TRBJ1-1, with D tentatively TRBD1 (5 bases). CDR3 length equals 13 residues. Germline lookup yields CDR1 LNHDA and CDR2 SQIVND (reference sequence). V lost 4 bases to trimming and J lost 5 bases, with 11 bases between them. The full variable domain, rest sourced from reference TRBV19 and TRBJ1-1, is DGGITQSPKYLFRKEGQNVTLSCEQNLNHDAMYWYRQDPGQGLRLIYYSQIVNDFQKGDIAEGYSVSREKKESFPLTVTSAQKNPTAFYLCASSTGGWTEAFFGQGTRLTVV.

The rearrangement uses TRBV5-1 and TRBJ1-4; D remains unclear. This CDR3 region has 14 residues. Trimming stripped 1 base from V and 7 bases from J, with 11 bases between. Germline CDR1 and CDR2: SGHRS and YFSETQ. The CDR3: CASSLKGGSEKLFF. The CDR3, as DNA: TGCGCCAGCAGCTTGAAGGGAGGGAGTGAAAAACTGTTTTTT.

The CDR3 nucleotides read TGTGCCAGCAGTGAAGGTGTGCGGCTTGCAACTAATGAAAAACTGTTTTTT. Translating it yields CASSEGVRLATNEKLFF. The V call is TRBV2, the J call TRBJ1-4, with no clear D. The CDR3 contains 17 residues. Germline V gene lookup returns CDR1 SNHLY and CDR2 FYNNEI. The V gene lost 1 base and the J gene lost 0 bases, with 12 bases spanning the gap. Full variable domain (remainder filled in from reference TRBV2 and TRBJ1-4): EPEVTQTPSHQVTQMGQEVILRCVPISNHLYFYWYRQILGQKVEFLVSFYNNEISEKSEIFDDQFSVERPDGSNFTLKIRSTKLEDSAMYFCASSEGVRLATNEKLFFGSGTQLSVL.

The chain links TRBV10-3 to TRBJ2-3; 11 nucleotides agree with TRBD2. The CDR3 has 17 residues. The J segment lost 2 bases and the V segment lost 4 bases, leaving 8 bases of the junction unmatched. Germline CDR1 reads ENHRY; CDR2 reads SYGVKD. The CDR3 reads CAISGRLGLAATDTQYF. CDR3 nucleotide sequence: TGTGCCATCAGTGGTAGACTGGGACTAGCGGCCACAGATACGCAGTATTTT.

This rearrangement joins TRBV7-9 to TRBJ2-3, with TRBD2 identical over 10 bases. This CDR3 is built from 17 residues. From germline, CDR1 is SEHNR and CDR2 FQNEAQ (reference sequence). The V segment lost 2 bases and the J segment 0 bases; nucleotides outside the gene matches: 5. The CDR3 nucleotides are TGTGCCAGCAGCTTATTCGGACTAGCGGCTAGCACAGATACGCAGTATTTT. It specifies CASSLFGLAASTDTQYF.

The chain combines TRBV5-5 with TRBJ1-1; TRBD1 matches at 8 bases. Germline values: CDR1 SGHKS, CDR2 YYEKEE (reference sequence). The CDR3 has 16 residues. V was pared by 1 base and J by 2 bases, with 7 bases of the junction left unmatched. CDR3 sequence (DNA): TGTGCCAGCAGCTTGTTTCCAGGACAGGGCAACACTGAAGCTTTCTTT. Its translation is CASSLFPGQGNTEAFF.

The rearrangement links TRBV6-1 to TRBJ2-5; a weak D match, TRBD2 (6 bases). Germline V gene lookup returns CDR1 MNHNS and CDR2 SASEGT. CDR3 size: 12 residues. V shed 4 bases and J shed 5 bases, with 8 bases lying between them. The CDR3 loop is CASSVGGETQYF. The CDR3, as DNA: TGTGCCAGCAGTGTCGGGGGTGAGACCCAGTACTTC.

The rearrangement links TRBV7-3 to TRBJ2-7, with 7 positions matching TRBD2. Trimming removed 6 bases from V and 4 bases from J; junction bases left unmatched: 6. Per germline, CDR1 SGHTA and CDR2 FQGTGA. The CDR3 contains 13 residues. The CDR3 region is CASSPGGGYEQYF. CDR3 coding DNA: TGTGCCAGCAGTCCCGGGGGAGGGTACGAGCAGTACTTC.

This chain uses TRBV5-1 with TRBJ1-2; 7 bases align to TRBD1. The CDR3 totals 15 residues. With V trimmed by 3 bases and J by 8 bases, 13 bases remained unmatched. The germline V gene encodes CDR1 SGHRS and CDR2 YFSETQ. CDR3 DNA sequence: TGCGCCAGCAGCTCGGCCCAGGGGGTTGTGGGAGGCTACACCTTC. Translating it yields CASSSAQGVVGGYTF.

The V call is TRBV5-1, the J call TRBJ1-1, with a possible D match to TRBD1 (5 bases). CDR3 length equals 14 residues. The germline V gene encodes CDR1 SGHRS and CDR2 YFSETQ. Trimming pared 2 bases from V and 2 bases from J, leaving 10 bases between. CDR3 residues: CASSFTGDNTEAFF. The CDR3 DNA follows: TGCGCCAGCAGCTTCACAGGCGATAACACTGAAGCTTTCTTT. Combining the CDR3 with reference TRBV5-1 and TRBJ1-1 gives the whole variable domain KAGVTQTPRYLIKTRGQQVTLSCSPISGHRSVSWYQQTPGQGLQFLFEYFSETQRNKGNFPGRFSGRQFSNSRSEMNVSTLELGDSALYLCASSFTGDNTEAFFGQGTRLTVV.

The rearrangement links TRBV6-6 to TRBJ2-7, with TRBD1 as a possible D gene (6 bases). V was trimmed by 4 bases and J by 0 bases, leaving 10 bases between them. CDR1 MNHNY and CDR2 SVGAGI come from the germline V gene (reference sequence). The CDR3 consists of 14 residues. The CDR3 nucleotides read TGTGCCAGCAGTTGGAACAGGGCCTCCTACGAGCAGTACTTC. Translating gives CASSWNRASYEQYF.

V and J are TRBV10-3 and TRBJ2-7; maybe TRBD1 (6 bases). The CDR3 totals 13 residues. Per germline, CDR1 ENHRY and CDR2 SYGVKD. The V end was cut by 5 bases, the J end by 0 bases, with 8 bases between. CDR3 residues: CAISYRDSYEQYF. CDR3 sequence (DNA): TGTGCCATCAGTTACAGGGACTCCTACGAGCAGTACTTC.

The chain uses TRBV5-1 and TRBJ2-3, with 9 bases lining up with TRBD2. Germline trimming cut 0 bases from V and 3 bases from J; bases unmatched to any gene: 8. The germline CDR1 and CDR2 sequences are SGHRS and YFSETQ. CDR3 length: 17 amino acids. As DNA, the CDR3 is TGCGCCAGCAGCTTGGCCCCTAGCGGGGCTATAACAGATACGCAGTATTTT. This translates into CASSLAPSGAITDTQYF. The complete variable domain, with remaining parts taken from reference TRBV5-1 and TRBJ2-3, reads KAGVTQTPRYLIKTRGQQVTLSCSPISGHRSVSWYQQTPGQGLQFLFEYFSETQRNKGNFPGRFSGRQFSNSRSEMNVSTLELGDSALYLCASSLAPSGAITDTQYFGPGTRLTVL.

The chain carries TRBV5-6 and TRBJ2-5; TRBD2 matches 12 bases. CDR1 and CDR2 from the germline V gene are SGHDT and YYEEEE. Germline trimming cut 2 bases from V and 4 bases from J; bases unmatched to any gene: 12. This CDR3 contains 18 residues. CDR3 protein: CASSLLLAGGRVGETQYF. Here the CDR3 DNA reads TGTGCCAGCAGCTTACTACTAGCGGGGGGCCGAGTGGGAGAGACCCAGTACTTC.